A selection of T cell receptor beta chains follows, all from one sample in a study of T cell repertoires in cytomegalovirus infection. What these receptors recognize is not known. TCRdb re-called the reads through MiXCR, storing one row per CDR3 protein. The repertoire consists of approximately 910,000 distinct CDR3 sequences, with 31% occurring once and the leading ten covering roughly 13%. Material: cultured CD8+ T cells from PBMCs, obtained from culture after CMV antigen stimulation. These TCRs come from a human donor in good health (CMV status not recorded). Some clones in this sample may be carry-over from other donors' samples. The CDR3 runs from the conserved cysteine through the conserved F or W. The D gene is left open where the match is weak. Not all rows give a size; the values are once, few, many and, for expanded clones, a class.

CDR3aa: CASSLTLGVNEQFF
CDR3nt: TGTGCCAGCAGCTTAACGTTAGGAGTAAATGAGCAGTTCTTC
v_gene: TRBV7-3
d_gene: .
j_gene: TRBJ2-1
abundance: .

CDR3aa: CASSGYRGLTGELFF
CDR3nt: TGTGCCAGCAGCGGATACAGGGGCCTCACCGGGGAGCTGTTTTTT
v_gene: TRBV5-5
d_gene: TRBD1
j_gene: TRBJ2-2
abundance: .

CDR3aa: CASSIISYNEQFF
CDR3nt: TGTGCCAGCTCGATAATTTCCTACAATGAGCAGTTCTTC
v_gene: TRBV6-2/TRBV6-3
d_gene: .
j_gene: TRBJ2-1
abundance: .

CDR3aa: CASSQERGSSYGYTF
CDR3nt: TGCGCCAGCAGCCAAGAAAGGGGTTCGAGCTATGGCTACACCTTC
v_gene: TRBV4-1
d_gene: .
j_gene: TRBJ1-2
abundance: once

CDR3aa: CASSWKGPEAFF
CDR3nt: TGTGCCAGTAGTTGGAAGGGGCCTGAAGCTTTCTTT
v_gene: TRBV19
d_gene: .
j_gene: TRBJ1-1
abundance: .

CDR3aa: CASSFVLGTDTQYF
CDR3nt: TGTGCCAGCAGCTTCGTCTTGGGCACAGATACGCAGTATTTT
v_gene: TRBV7-6
d_gene: .
j_gene: TRBJ2-3
abundance: many

CDR3aa: CASREGTVYSNQPQHF
CDR3nt: TGCGCCAGCAGGGAGGGGACGGTTTATAGCAATCAGCCCCAGCATTTT
v_gene: TRBV10-2
d_gene: .
j_gene: TRBJ1-5
abundance: .

CDR3aa: CASSRQSLNTGELFF
CDR3nt: TGTGCCAGCAGCCGCCAGTCGCTCAACACCGGGGAGCTGTTTTTT
v_gene: TRBV7-2
d_gene: .
j_gene: TRBJ2-2
abundance: many

CDR3aa: CASSYQRQPPYDEQFF
CDR3nt: TGTGCCAGCAGTTACCAGCGACAGCCACCGTACGATGAGCAGTTCTTC
v_gene: TRBV6-8
d_gene: .
j_gene: TRBJ2-1
abundance: .

CDR3aa: CASSPDPGITDTQYF
CDR3nt: TGTGCCAGCAGCCCCGACCCGGGTATCACAGATACGCAGTATTTT
v_gene: TRBV9
d_gene: .
j_gene: TRBJ2-3
abundance: few

CDR3aa: CASSPSFPSYNEQFF
CDR3nt: TGTGCCAGCAGCCCCAGTTTTCCTTCCTACAATGAGCAGTTCTTC
v_gene: TRBV6-1
d_gene: .
j_gene: TRBJ2-1
abundance: .

CDR3aa: CASSQGAGGDSTNEKLFF
CDR3nt: TGCGCCAGCAGCCAAGGGGCCGGAGGGGATTCAACTAATGAAAAACTGTTTTTT
v_gene: TRBV4-1
d_gene: .
j_gene: TRBJ1-4
abundance: once

CDR3aa: CASSFVAGASNQPQHF
CDR3nt: TGTGCCAGCAGCTTCGTCGCAGGGGCTAGCAATCAGCCCCAGCATTTT
v_gene: TRBV7-8
d_gene: .
j_gene: TRBJ1-5
abundance: .

CDR3aa: CSARVAGTGPYNEQFF
CDR3nt: TGCAGTGCTAGGGTGGCGGGGACAGGCCCCTACAATGAGCAGTTCTTC
v_gene: TRBV20-1
d_gene: TRBD1
j_gene: TRBJ2-1
abundance: .

CDR3aa: CASSRFGGASYEQYF
CDR3nt: TGTGCCAGCAGTCGATTCGGAGGAGCATCCTACGAGCAGTACTTC
v_gene: TRBV12-3/TRBV12-4
d_gene: .
j_gene: TRBJ2-7
abundance: many

CDR3aa: CATPRAGDGYTF
CDR3nt: TGTGCCACTCCCAGGGCGGGAGATGGCTACACCTTC
v_gene: TRBV12-3/TRBV12-4
d_gene: .
j_gene: TRBJ1-2
abundance: many

CDR3aa: CSVGVRGEGYTF
CDR3nt: TGCAGCGTTGGAGTCCGGGGGGAAGGCTACACCTTC
v_gene: TRBV29-1
d_gene: .
j_gene: TRBJ1-2
abundance: once

CDR3aa: CASSGRVDREKLFF
CDR3nt: TGTGCCAGCAGCGGCCGGGTCGACCGCGAAAAACTGTTTTTT
v_gene: TRBV7-9
d_gene: .
j_gene: TRBJ1-4
abundance: .

CDR3aa: CASKPLEGYGYTF
CDR3nt: TGTGCCAGCAAGCCATTGGAGGGCTATGGCTACACCTTC
v_gene: TRBV27
d_gene: .
j_gene: TRBJ1-2
abundance: few

CDR3aa: CASSLAGWDEQYF
CDR3nt: TGTGCCAGCAGCTTAGCAGGGTGGGACGAGCAGTACTTC
v_gene: TRBV7-9
d_gene: .
j_gene: TRBJ2-7
abundance: .

CDR3aa: CASSLGETRTNEKLFF
CDR3nt: TGTGCCAGCAGCTTAGGCGAAACTCGAACTAATGAAAAACTGTTTTTT
v_gene: TRBV11-2
d_gene: .
j_gene: TRBJ1-4
abundance: medium-sized

CDR3aa: CATSREGSGNTIYF
CDR3nt: TGTGCCACCAGCAGAGAGGGTAGCGGAAACACCATATATTTT
v_gene: TRBV15
d_gene: .
j_gene: TRBJ1-3
abundance: few

CDR3aa: CASSYADRGNEKLFF
CDR3nt: TGTGCCAGCAGTTACGCGGACAGGGGAAATGAAAAACTGTTTTTT
v_gene: TRBV6-5
d_gene: TRBD1
j_gene: TRBJ1-4
abundance: .

CDR3aa: CASSGQVFSSGNTIYF
CDR3nt: TGTGCCAGCAGCGGACAGGTTTTCAGCTCTGGAAACACCATATATTTT
v_gene: TRBV9
d_gene: .
j_gene: TRBJ1-3
abundance: .

CDR3aa: CASGSNIQYF
CDR3nt: TGTGCTAGTGGTTCAAACATTCAGTACTTC
v_gene: TRBV12-5
d_gene: .
j_gene: TRBJ2-4
abundance: few

CDR3aa: CASSISDRLKETQYF
CDR3nt: TGTGCCAGTAGTATATCGGACAGACTAAAAGAGACCCAGTACTTC
v_gene: TRBV19
d_gene: .
j_gene: TRBJ2-5
abundance: few

CDR3aa: CASSLLLAAGELFF
CDR3nt: TGTGCCAGCAGTTTATTACTAGCGGCCGGGGAGCTGTTTTTT
v_gene: TRBV28
d_gene: TRBD2
j_gene: TRBJ2-2
abundance: .

CDR3aa: CASSLEQGVIYGYTF
CDR3nt: TGTGCCAGCAGCTTGGAACAGGGGGTGATCTATGGCTACACCTTC
v_gene: TRBV5-6
d_gene: TRBD1
j_gene: TRBJ1-2
abundance: few

CDR3aa: CASRSGKGQGATDGYTF
CDR3nt: TGTGCCAGCAGGTCGGGAAAGGGACAGGGGGCTACCGATGGCTACACCTTC
v_gene: TRBV28
d_gene: TRBD1
j_gene: TRBJ1-2
abundance: .

CDR3aa: CASSSPKTKAFF
CDR3nt: TGTGCCAGCAGCTCCCCCAAAACTAAAGCTTTCTTT
v_gene: TRBV7-3
d_gene: .
j_gene: TRBJ1-1
abundance: .

CDR3aa: CASSLVQGTNEQFF
CDR3nt: TGTGCTAGCAGCTTAGTACAGGGGACTAATGAGCAGTTCTTC
v_gene: TRBV7-7
d_gene: .
j_gene: TRBJ2-1
abundance: .

CDR3aa: CASSRHNNEQFF
CDR3nt: TGTGCCAGCAGTAGACACAACAATGAGCAGTTCTTC
v_gene: TRBV7-3
d_gene: .
j_gene: TRBJ2-1
abundance: many

CDR3aa: CASSEVTATNEKLFF
CDR3nt: TGTGCCAGCAGTGAAGTGACGGCAACTAATGAAAAACTGTTTTTT
v_gene: TRBV28
d_gene: .
j_gene: TRBJ1-4
abundance: .

CDR3aa: CATSAEIWQGSNQPQHF
CDR3nt: TGTGCCACCAGCGCAGAGATATGGCAGGGCAGCAATCAGCCCCAGCATTTT
v_gene: TRBV15
d_gene: .
j_gene: TRBJ1-5
abundance: once

CDR3aa: CAISAVPTDTQYF
CDR3nt: TGTGCCATCAGCGCGGTCCCGACAGATACGCAGTATTTT
v_gene: TRBV10-3
d_gene: .
j_gene: TRBJ2-3
abundance: few

CDR3aa: CASSYLDWTDTQYF
CDR3nt: TGTGCCAGCAGTTATTTAGATTGGACAGATACGCAGTATTTT
v_gene: TRBV6-2/TRBV6-3
d_gene: .
j_gene: TRBJ2-3
abundance: .

CDR3aa: CASSLAIGTSGLRELFF
CDR3nt: TGTGCCAGCAGTTTAGCGATCGGGACTAGCGGGTTACGGGAGCTGTTTTTT
v_gene: TRBV12-3/TRBV12-4
d_gene: TRBD2
j_gene: TRBJ2-2
abundance: .

CDR3aa: CATSRNRGNSPLHF
CDR3nt: TGTGCCACCAGCAGGAACAGGGGAAATTCACCCCTCCACTTT
v_gene: TRBV15
d_gene: TRBD1
j_gene: TRBJ1-6
abundance: .

CDR3aa: CASSQGPGQGDGYTF
CDR3nt: TGCGCCAGCAGCCAAGGCCCCGGACAGGGGGATGGCTACACCTTC
v_gene: TRBV4-1
d_gene: TRBD1
j_gene: TRBJ1-2
abundance: .

CDR3aa: CAISYSGQWSSGNTIYF
CDR3nt: TGTGCCATCAGTTACTCGGGACAGTGGAGCTCTGGAAACACCATATATTTT
v_gene: TRBV10-3
d_gene: TRBD1
j_gene: TRBJ1-3
abundance: few

CDR3aa: CASGTTGGHLYGYTF
CDR3nt: TGTGCCAGCGGGACGACAGGGGGCCATCTCTATGGCTACACCTTC
v_gene: TRBV12-3/TRBV12-4
d_gene: TRBD1
j_gene: TRBJ1-2
abundance: once

CDR3aa: CASSSAGFGTGELFF
CDR3nt: TGTGCCAGCAGCTCGGCGGGGTTCGGCACCGGGGAGCTGTTTTTT
v_gene: TRBV12-3/TRBV12-4
d_gene: .
j_gene: TRBJ2-2
abundance: .

CDR3aa: CASSQSPEEVDEQFF
CDR3nt: TGCGCCAGCAGCCAAAGCCCGGAGGAGGTCGATGAGCAGTTCTTC
v_gene: TRBV4-1
d_gene: .
j_gene: TRBJ2-1
abundance: .

CDR3aa: CSARDSSGNTIYF
CDR3nt: TGCAGTGCTAGAGATAGCTCTGGAAACACCATATATTTT
v_gene: TRBV20-1
d_gene: .
j_gene: TRBJ1-3
abundance: once

CDR3aa: CASSEVGTLYGYTF
CDR3nt: TGTGCCAGCAGCGAAGTGGGGACACTATATGGCTACACCTTC
v_gene: TRBV7-4
d_gene: .
j_gene: TRBJ1-2
abundance: .

CDR3aa: CASTGAFQETQYF
CDR3nt: TGTGCCAGCACAGGGGCGTTTCAAGAGACCCAGTACTTC
v_gene: TRBV27
d_gene: .
j_gene: TRBJ2-5
abundance: .

CDR3aa: CSARDSVLAGDSSYNEQFF
CDR3nt: TGCAGTGCTAGAGATAGTGTATTAGCAGGGGACAGCTCCTACAATGAGCAGTTCTTC
v_gene: TRBV20-1
d_gene: TRBD1
j_gene: TRBJ2-1
abundance: .

CDR3aa: CASSEAVHDKYEQYF
CDR3nt: TGTGCCAGCAGTGAAGCGGTACACGATAAGTACGAGCAGTACTTC
v_gene: TRBV2
d_gene: .
j_gene: TRBJ2-7
abundance: many

CDR3aa: CASSQTSWGSTYEQYF
CDR3nt: TGTGCCAGCAGCCAGACCTCGTGGGGCTCAACCTACGAGCAGTACTTC
v_gene: TRBV7-2
d_gene: .
j_gene: TRBJ2-7
abundance: .

CDR3aa: CASSPPVSSYNEQFF
CDR3nt: TGTGCCAGCAGCCCCCCCGTAAGCTCCTACAATGAGCAGTTCTTC
v_gene: TRBV7-9
d_gene: .
j_gene: TRBJ2-1
abundance: .

CDR3aa: CASSLAGTGDGYGYTF
CDR3nt: TGTGCCAGCAGTTTAGCCGGGACAGGGGACGGCTATGGCTACACCTTC
v_gene: TRBV12-3/TRBV12-4
d_gene: TRBD1
j_gene: TRBJ1-2
abundance: .

CDR3aa: CASSLRGGRDTEAFF
CDR3nt: TGTGCCAGCAGCTTGCGCGGGGGAAGGGACACTGAAGCTTTCTTT
v_gene: TRBV13
d_gene: .
j_gene: TRBJ1-1
abundance: .

CDR3aa: CASSGDSPYGYTF
CDR3nt: TGTGCCAGCAGTGGGGACAGCCCCTATGGCTACACCTTC
v_gene: TRBV12-3/TRBV12-4
d_gene: TRBD1
j_gene: TRBJ1-2
abundance: few

CDR3aa: CASSPGEGDSPLHF
CDR3nt: TGCGCCAGCAGCCCTGGGGAGGGAGATTCACCCCTCCACTTT
v_gene: TRBV4-1
d_gene: .
j_gene: TRBJ1-6
abundance: .

CDR3aa: CASSRHYRPSGGRHEQFF
CDR3nt: TGTGCCAGCAGCCGTCACTATCGACCTAGCGGGGGGCGGCATGAGCAGTTCTTC
v_gene: TRBV7-8
d_gene: TRBD2
j_gene: TRBJ2-1
abundance: many

CDR3aa: CASSVGRNSNQPQHF
CDR3nt: TGCGCCAGCAGTGTGGGGCGAAATAGCAATCAGCCCCAGCATTTT
v_gene: TRBV10-2
d_gene: .
j_gene: TRBJ1-5
abundance: .

CDR3aa: CASTLSGGATDTQYF
CDR3nt: TGTGCCAGCACCCTTTCCGGGGGTGCCACAGATACGCAGTATTTT
v_gene: TRBV7-6
d_gene: .
j_gene: TRBJ2-3
abundance: .